This T cell receptor (beta chain) derives from a study of cytomegalovirus exposure and HLA in healthy donors. This CDR3 comprises 13 residues. Germline lookup yields CDR1 SGDLS and CDR2 YYNGEE. V lost 7 bases, J lost 1 base, and 11 bases lay in between. Each donor was nominally healthy when sampled (though unrecorded immune exposures were likely). As to this clone: Its antigen is unidentified.

Both 60 Vbeta primers and 13 Jbeta primers went into the PCR. Study processing details: Approximately 9.9 million shared chains were among the approximately 82 million unique TCR beta chains that a later analysis counted. Data came from immunoSEQ multiplex PCR; TCRdb stores just in-frame clones and leaves some out. For V, J and clone size, that table is used; D and trimming come from the DNA. The sample holds about 160,000 clones, around 76% seen once. Study-wide results and limits: Certain sequence variants were highly shared and formed a cluster, and this cluster was likely a sequencing artifact. As immune exposure information, only CMV serostatus was available.

Material: PBMCs. This sequence was found in a female donor in good health and CMV-seronegative. This sequence joins TRBV9 and TRBJ1-1; tentative D call: TRBD1 (6 bases). CDR3 sequence (DNA): TGTGCCAGCGGGATGGGGGCGAACACTGAAGCTTTCTTT. Translating it yields CASGMGANTEAFF.